This TCR beta chain was sequenced in a study of identical twins. This clonotype was recorded a few times. Its antigen is undetermined. Overall study findings and caveats: Abundant beta clonotypes from cord blood had fewer insertions, unlike memory repertoires, which showed none.

The CDR3 spans 14 residues. Germline values: CDR1 MGHRA, CDR2 YSYEKL. V was pared by 0 bases and J by 5 bases, with 11 bases between. A template switching step contributed a universal primer site, while unique molecular identifiers were present in the cDNA. From the 5' RACE reads, TCRdb called clonotypes with MiXCR, one entry per CDR3 protein. The sample carries 1.5 million to 2 million distinct CDR3 sequences, roughly a third recorded once. The V call is TRBV4-1, the J call TRBJ2-7, with a possible D match to TRBD1 (6 bases). This TCR derives from a newborn girl in good health. The sequencing sample was made of cord blood. CDR3 DNA: TGCGCCAGCAGCCAAGATCAGGGGACCCACGAGCAGTACTTC. This translates into CASSQDQGTHEQYF.